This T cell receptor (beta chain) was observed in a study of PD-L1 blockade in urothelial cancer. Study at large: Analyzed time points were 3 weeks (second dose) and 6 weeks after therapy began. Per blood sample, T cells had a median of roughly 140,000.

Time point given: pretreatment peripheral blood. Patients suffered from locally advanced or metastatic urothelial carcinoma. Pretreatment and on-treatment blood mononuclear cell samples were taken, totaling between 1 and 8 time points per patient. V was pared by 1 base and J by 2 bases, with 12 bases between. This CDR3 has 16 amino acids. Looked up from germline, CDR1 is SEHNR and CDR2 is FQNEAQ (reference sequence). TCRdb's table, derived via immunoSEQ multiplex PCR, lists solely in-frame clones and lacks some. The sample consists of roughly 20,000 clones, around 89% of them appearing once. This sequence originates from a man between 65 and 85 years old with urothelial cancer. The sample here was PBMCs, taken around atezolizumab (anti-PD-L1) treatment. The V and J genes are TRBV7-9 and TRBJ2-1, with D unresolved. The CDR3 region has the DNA TGTGCCAGCAGCTTAGGAGGATGGAGAACCTACAATGAGCAGTTCTTC. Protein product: CASSLGGWRTYNEQFF.